Each of the 27 T cell receptor beta chains below was sequenced from the same sample in a study of CD8+CD57+ T cells in acquired aplastic anemia. TCR beta VDJ combinations and CDR3 sequences were profiled from genomic DNA. TCRdb used MiXCR to reprocess the reads, holding one entry per CDR3 protein. The sample shows more than 150,000 distinct CDR3 sequences, 64% of them seen only once. The specimen sequenced was sorted CD4+, CD8+, or CD8+CD57+ T cells (not recorded which) from PBMCs. The receptors derive from a human donor with severe aplastic anemia or a healthy control (not recorded which).

This chain links TRBV2 with TRBJ2-7; 7 bases fit TRBD2. Germline CDR1 SNHLY, CDR2 FYNNEI. CDR3 length: 16 residues. V dropped 4 bases and J dropped 7; count of bases not matched to a gene: 16. The CDR3 DNA follows: TGTGCCAGCAGTGCCGGAATGCCGGGACTATCGGATGAGCAGTACTTC. Protein product: CASSAGMPGLSDEQYF.

The chain carries TRBV19 and TRBJ1-5; 8 bases are shared with TRBD1. Trimming removed 4 bases from V and 4 bases from J; junction bases left unmatched: 12. The CDR3 length is 17 residues. Per the germline V gene, CDR1 is LNHDA and CDR2 is SQIVND (reference sequence). The CDR3 DNA reads TGTGCCAGTAGTACTAAGGTCGGACAGGGTGGAAATCAGCCCCAGCATTTT. Translating it yields CASSTKVGQGGNQPQHF.

To note about this clonotype: One end of the junction does not line up with germline, which may come from a read error. The J gene is TRBJ1-1, the V gene TRBV13; D ambiguous. CDR3 length: 16 amino acids. Per germline, CDR1 PRHDT and CDR2 FYEKMQ (reference sequence). The chain's CDR3 is CARSLGLVGRYTEAFF. CDR3 sequence (DNA): TGTGCCCGCAGCTTAGGATTAGTCGGGAGGTACACTGAAGCTTTCTTT.

The gene calls are TRBV6-4 and TRBJ1-1; 7 bases agree with TRBD1. The V segment lost 1 base and the J segment 0 bases; nucleotides outside the gene matches: 5. Germline CDR1 and CDR2: MRHNA and SNTAGT. The length of the CDR3 is 16 residues. The CDR3 loop is CASSDWGQTMNTEAFF. In nucleotides, the CDR3 is TGTGCCAGCAGTGACTGGGGACAGACGATGAACACTGAAGCTTTCTTT.

Turning to this clonotype: A read error may account for a junction end that differs from germline. V and J are TRBV7-2 and TRBJ2-3; a possible D gene is TRBD1 (7 bases). In germline, CDR1 is SGHTA, CDR2 FQGNSA. The CDR3 has 17 amino acids. The CDR3 here is CASSQGLETGRTDTQYF. CDR3 DNA: TGCGCCAGCAGCCAAGGCCTTGAGACAGGGAGGACAGATACGCAGTATTTT. The whole variable domain, filled in from reference TRBV7-2 and TRBJ2-3, reads GAGVSQSPSNKVTEKGKDVELRCDPISGHTALYWYRQSLGQGLEFLIYFQGNSAPDKSGLPSDRFSAERTGGSVSTLTIQRTQQEDSAVYLCASSQGLETGRTDTQYFGPGTRLTVL.

The V gene is TRBV7-9, the J gene TRBJ2-5; 8 bases line up with TRBD2. This CDR3 comprises 14 residues. The ends lost 2 bases at V and 6 bases at J; junction bases unmatched: 5. CDR1 is SEHNR, CDR2 FQNEAQ, per germline (reference sequence). CDR3 protein: CASSLSPSGQTQYF. CDR3 nucleotide sequence: TGTGCCAGCAGCTTATCCCCTAGCGGGCAGACCCAGTACTTC.

The V call is TRBV20-1, the J call TRBJ2-1, with D perhaps matching TRBD2 (6 bases). Trimming removed 6 bases from V and 2 bases from J, with 14 bases in between. The CDR3 is made up of 14 amino acids. Germline V gene lookup returns CDR1 DFQATT and CDR2 SNEGSKA (reference sequence). CDR3 sequence (DNA): TGCAGTGCCGCCCACGGGGGAACCTACAATGAGCAGTTCTTC. Translating gives CSAAHGGTYNEQFF.

V gene TRBV7-4 combines with J gene TRBJ1-1; D possibly corresponds to TRBD1 (5 bases). In germline, CDR1 is SGHVT, CDR2 SQSDAQ. The CDR3 is 15 amino acids. The ends were cut back, 5 bases at V and 0 bases at J, with 13 bases in the middle. The CDR3 DNA is TGTGCCAGCAGCCCTAGCGGGACGGTGAACACTGAAGCTTTCTTT. Residues: CASSPSGTVNTEAFF.

The CDR3 sequence is CSVVKGSEQYF. The CDR3 coding sequence is TGCAGCGTTGTTAAAGGGTCCGAGCAGTACTTC. The chain recombines TRBV29-1 with TRBJ2-7, with D uncertain. The germline gives CDR1 SQVTM, CDR2 ANQGSEA. This CDR3 is 11 amino acids long. V dropped 4 bases and J dropped 6 bases, with 10 bases sitting between them.

The rearrangement joins TRBV18 to TRBJ2-7; the D gene is possibly TRBD1 (5 bases). This CDR3 spans 15 amino acids. Germline CDR1 and CDR2: KGHSH and LQKENI. V lost 8 bases, J lost 2 bases, and 19 bases lay in between. CDR3 in DNA: TGTGCCAGCAGCTTTTCCACAGGCCAAGCCTACGAGCAGTACTTC. Translation: CASSFSTGQAYEQYF.

The J gene is TRBJ1-1, the V gene TRBV9; no clear D gene. CDR1 and CDR2 (germline): SGDLS, YYNGEE. Trimming removed 6 bases from V and 0 bases from J, with 12 bases in between. This CDR3 has 14 residues. The CDR3 protein is CASTPTGLNTEAFF. Here the CDR3 DNA reads TGTGCCAGCACCCCGACCGGCCTGAACACTGAAGCTTTCTTT.

The rearrangement uses TRBV11-2 and TRBJ1-4; D is undetermined. Germline-derived CDR1 and CDR2 are SGHAT and FQNNGV. This CDR3 region has 16 residues. Trimming stripped 3 bases from V and 0 bases from J, with 11 bases between. The CDR3 protein is CASSFGRRATNEKLFF. CDR3 nucleotides: TGTGCCAGCAGCTTTGGCAGGAGGGCAACTAATGAAAAACTGTTTTTT.

The chain is built from TRBV7-8 and TRBJ1-2; TRBD1 agrees at 7 bases. The junction had 11 bases not matched to a gene; V was cut back by 5 bases and J by 5 bases. CDR1 is SGHVS, CDR2 FQNEAQ, per germline. The CDR3 sequence is 15 residues long. CDR3: CASSISRGRGYGYTF. The CDR3, as DNA: TGTGCCAGCAGCATCAGTAGGGGGCGCGGGTATGGCTACACCTTC.

This rearrangement joins TRBV19 to TRBJ2-1; D remains ambiguous. Germline lookup yields CDR1 LNHDA and CDR2 SQIVND (reference sequence). The CDR3 consists of 13 residues. V was cut by 0 bases and J by 4 bases, with 4 bases left in between. The CDR3: CASSIEPYNEQFF. The CDR3 nucleotides are TGTGCCAGTAGTATAGAACCTTACAATGAGCAGTTCTTC.

This clonotype showed up many times. V usage is TRBV2 and J usage is TRBJ2-4, with D perhaps given as TRBD1 or TRBD2 (7 bases each). The CDR3 loop spans 15 amino acids. The V end lost 6 bases, the J end lost 7 bases, and 19 bases lay between the germline ends. Looked up from germline, CDR1 is SNHLY and CDR2 is FYNNEI. This CDR3 reads CASRPDPGGGNIQYF. The CDR3 nucleotides read TGTGCCAGCAGACCGGACCCAGGGGGGGGGAACATTCAGTACTTC.

This chain uses TRBV7-3 with TRBJ1-1; 9 nucleotides agree with TRBD1. Germline CDR1 reads SGHTA; CDR2 reads FQGTGA. The CDR3 spans 15 residues. The ends lost 4 bases at V and 4 bases at J; junction bases unmatched: 7. CDR3 region: CASSSRTGASTEAFF. The CDR3 DNA follows: TGTGCCAGCAGCTCCCGGACAGGGGCGAGCACTGAAGCTTTCTTT.

The sample holds one count of this clonotype. The chain uses TRBV20-1 and TRBJ2-3; D not certain. The V end was cut by 1 base, the J end by 1 base, with 12 bases between. CDR1 and CDR2 (germline): DFQATT, SNEGSKA (reference sequence). The CDR3 consists of 15 residues. The CDR3 nucleotides read TGCAGTGCTAGAGGGACCTCCTTCGGCACAGATACGCAGTATTTT. Encoded protein: CSARGTSFGTDTQYF.

This clonotype was counted only a few times. The chain employs TRBV15 and TRBJ2-5, with 16 nucleotides matching TRBD2. CDR1 and CDR2 from the germline V gene are LNHNV and YYDKDF (reference sequence). This CDR3 contains 17 residues. V shed 5 bases, J shed 5 bases, and the junction held 8 bases outside the gene matches. The CDR3: CATSGGLAGGPGETQYF. In DNA form, the CDR3 reads TGTGCCACCAGCGGGGGACTAGCGGGAGGGCCGGGGGAGACCCAGTACTTC.

On this clonotype itself: At one of its ends the junction is not consistent with the germline gene, which may arise from a read error. This chain uses TRBV7-7 with TRBJ2-5, with 8 positions matching TRBD2. This CDR3 contains 14 residues. The germline V gene encodes CDR1 SSHAT and CDR2 FNYEAQ (reference sequence). The CDR3 DNA sequence: TGTGCTAGCAGCCCCGGGACTAGGGGAGAGACCCAGTACTTC. This translates into CASSPGTRGETQYF.

This chain links TRBV12-3 or TRBV12-4 with TRBJ2-1; no reliable D call. The CDR3 spans 11 residues. Deletions cut 11 bases from V and 6 bases from J, with 11 bases between. CDR3 coding DNA: TGTGCCGTCTACAGAATCAATGAGCAGTTCTTC. This encodes CAVYRINEQFF.

The table lists this clonotype with a count of one. The rearrangement links TRBV7-6 to TRBJ1-4; no definite D call. The CDR3 consists of 15 residues. With 5 bases removed from V and 2 bases from J, the gap between germline ends came to 12 bases. Germline CDR1 is SGHVS and CDR2 is FNYEAQ. The CDR3 is CASSASGPTNEKLFF. The CDR3 DNA sequence: TGTGCCAGCAGCGCGAGCGGGCCTACTAATGAAAAACTGTTTTTT.

The J gene is TRBJ1-2, the V gene TRBV2; 8 nucleotides line up with TRBD1. This CDR3 spans 14 amino acids. The trim removed 3 bases at V and 2 bases at J, leaving 2 bases unmatched. Germline CDR1 and CDR2: SNHLY and FYNNEI. The CDR3: CASSDRGRNYGYTF. In nucleotides, the CDR3 is TGTGCCAGCAGTGACAGGGGGCGGAACTATGGCTACACCTTC.

This clonotype was observed at least ten times. The chain is built from TRBV7-8 and TRBJ2-5; 8 nucleotides match TRBD1. V lost 7 bases to trimming and J lost 1 base; unmatched junction nucleotides: 11. Germline assignment: CDR1 SGHVS and CDR2 FQNEAQ. The CDR3 totals 16 residues. The chain's CDR3 is CASNRRQGTVQETQYF. The CDR3 DNA reads TGTGCCAGCAACCGCAGACAGGGGACAGTCCAAGAGACCCAGTACTTC. Looking up the rest from reference TRBV7-8 and TRBJ2-5 gives the full variable domain: GAGVSQSPRYKVAKRGQDVALRCDPISGHVSLFWYQQALGQGPEFLTYFQNEAQLDKSGLPSDRFFAERPEGSVSTLKIQRTQQEDSAVYLCASNRRQGTVQETQYFGPGTRLLVL.

This chain uses TRBV3-1 with TRBJ2-7, with D unresolved. Looked up from germline, CDR1 is LGHDT and CDR2 is YNNKEL (reference sequence). This CDR3 is 14 amino acids long. V was shortened by 2 bases and J by 2 bases, with 10 bases between the two germline ends. CDR3 sequence: CASSQNGGTYEQYF. In DNA, the CDR3 is TGTGCCAGCAGCCAAAACGGCGGAACCTACGAGCAGTACTTC.

There are many counts of this clonotype. CDR3 loop: CASSGRTGLTPMEQYF. The CDR3 DNA is TGTGCCAGCAGCGGAAGGACAGGGCTAACCCCTATGGAGCAGTACTTC. The chain is built from TRBV7-9 and TRBJ2-7; 8 nucleotides line up with TRBD1. J gave up 7 bases and V 5 bases, and 16 bases lay outside the gene matches. CDR1 SEHNR and CDR2 FQNEAQ come from the germline V gene (reference sequence). The CDR3 runs to 16 residues.

This clonotype was counted at least ten times. The rearrangement uses TRBV6-4 and TRBJ2-2; D call uncertain. The CDR3 spans 14 residues. Trimming removed 0 bases at V and 2 bases at J, with 4 bases between. Germline loops: CDR1 MRHNA, CDR2 SNTAGT. The CDR3 reads CASSDSTNTGELFF. The CDR3 coding sequence is TGTGCCAGCAGTGACTCGACAAACACCGGGGAGCTGTTTTTT.

This chain connects TRBV7-3 to TRBJ2-3; D unclear. Germline V lookup: CDR1 SGHTA, CDR2 FQGTGA. Trimming cost V 0 bases and J 6 bases, with 7 bases left between them. The CDR3 is 13 residues long. CDR3 sequence (DNA): TGTGCCAGCAGCTTAACTAGGGTGGATACGCAGTATTTT. This sequence encodes CASSLTRVDTQYF. The full variable domain, rest sourced from reference TRBV7-3 and TRBJ2-3, is GAGVSQTPSNKVTEKGKYVELRCDPISGHTALYWYRQSLGQGPEFLIYFQGTGAADDSGLPNDRFFAVRPEGSVSTLKIQRTERGDSAVYLCASSLTRVDTQYFGPGTRLTVL.